This T cell receptor (delta chain) derives from a study of Vδ1+ human thymocytes. Study conclusions and caveats: Thymic TRG and TRD repertoires appeared highly polyclonal. Despite high sort purity, about 20% of thymic T cell receptor delta sequences were Vdelta2.

Thymocytes were sorted as CD3+ TCRVdelta1+ TCRVdelta2- after alphabeta T cell depletion. As for this clone: The target antigen is unknown.

The template was reverse-transcribed extracted RNA. Pooled V-gene forward primers with one constant-region reverse primer generated the CDR3 amplicons by multiplex PCR. TCRdb fed the multiplex PCR reads to CATT. The sample has 25,000 to 30,000 delta-chain clones, around 7.4% seen once. V shed 4 bases and J 3 bases; nucleotides not matched to a gene: 14. CDR1 and CDR2 (germline): TSWWSYY, QGS. CDR3 size: 18 residues. The chain joins TRDV1 to TRDJ1, with TRDD3 matching 10 bases. This TCR was recovered from a girl under two years old who had congenital heart surgery. The specimen sequenced was Vdelta1+ gamma-delta thymocytes from the thymus. Sample subset: FACS-sorted CD3+ TCRalphabeta- TCRVdelta1+ TCRVdelta2- thymocytes. CDR3 in DNA: TGTGCTCTTGGGGTTTCCGTCTACTGGGGGATTGTCGCCGATAAACTCATCTTT. Its protein product is CALGVSVYWGIVADKLIF.